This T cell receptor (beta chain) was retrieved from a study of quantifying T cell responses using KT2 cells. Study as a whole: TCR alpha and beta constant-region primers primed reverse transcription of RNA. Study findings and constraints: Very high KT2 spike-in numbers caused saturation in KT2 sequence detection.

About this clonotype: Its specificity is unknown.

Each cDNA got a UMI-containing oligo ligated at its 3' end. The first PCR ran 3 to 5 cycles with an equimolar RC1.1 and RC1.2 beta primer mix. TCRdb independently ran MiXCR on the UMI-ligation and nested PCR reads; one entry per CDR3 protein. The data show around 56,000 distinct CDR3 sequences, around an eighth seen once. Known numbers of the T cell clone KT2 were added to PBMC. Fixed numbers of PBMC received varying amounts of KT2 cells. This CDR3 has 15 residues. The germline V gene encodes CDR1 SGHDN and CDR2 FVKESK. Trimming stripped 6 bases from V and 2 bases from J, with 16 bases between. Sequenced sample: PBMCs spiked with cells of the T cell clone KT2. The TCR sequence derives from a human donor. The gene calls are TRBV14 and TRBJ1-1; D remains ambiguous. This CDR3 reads CASRPNPGENTEAFF. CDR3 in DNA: TGTGCCAGCAGGCCAAACCCAGGCGAAAACACTGAAGCTTTCTTT.